This T cell receptor (beta chain) was recovered during a study of response to subunit inactivated influenza vaccine (dated by TCRdb to 2016 to 2019). Study-level background: To follow how T cells responded to a trivalent subunit inactivated influenza vaccine, the researchers relied on deep quantitative profiling of the T cell receptor repertoire.

Including cysteine and phenylalanine, the CDR3 has 14 amino acids. Only the CDR3 portion is preserved as DNA: 42 bases, with reading frame beginning at the first base. Reading the germline V gene gives CDR1 MNHNS and CDR2 SASEGT. Trimming leaves V shorter by 6 bases and J shorter by 11 bases, with the junction holding 14 bases beyond the gene matches. Paper-wide results and their limitations: The authors suggested that each seasonal influenza vaccination may recruit only a limited number of new T cells.

This clonotype was observed a few times. There is no known antigen for this receptor. The record has no base qualities; no much larger clone is one base away. Library generation was performed with RT-PCR. Data came from an Illumina HiSeq 2500. TCRdb ran its own pipeline on the public reads, namely fastp trimming at Q25 and MiXCR clone calling, and kept in-frame beta chains. Rows with one shared CDR3 protein collapse into an entry with the most common genes and DNA. The table for this sample lists about 190,000 distinct CDR3 sequences; about 15% of them were counted only once. Roughly 25% of the sample rests with the top ten.

The chain joins TRBV6-1 to TRBJ2-3, and 7 bases in between align with TRBD1. This TCR was recovered from a man between 45 and 60 years old who received an inactivated influenza vaccine. Donor details come from another sample of the same person, matched by shared clones. The sequencing here drew on CD8+ T cells sorted from PBMCs, taken roughly 5 days after vaccination. The DNA sequence reads TGTGCCAGCAGCCCACAGGGGACCCAATACCGGCAGTATTTT. Its translation is CASSPQGTQYRQYF.